One sample yielded the 8 T cell receptor beta chains listed below, sequenced in a study of persistence of HIV-infected CD4 T cells. The antigens for these receptors are not known. The immunoSEQ assay was version 4, run in survey mode. The table came from immunoSEQ multiplex PCR; TCRdb's copy has only in-frame clones and leaves some out. The repertoire holds under 45,000 clones, with about 90% as singletons. This nonspecific control used anti-CD3/anti-CD28 bead stimulation of CD4+ T cells. Sorting selected CD4+ T cells upregulating both CD40 ligand and CD69. The starting material was CD4+ T cells sorted from PBMCs after 18-hour stimulation, obtained from a patient who received antiretroviral therapy. Receptor source: an adult man with HIV who was CMV-seropositive.

The chain employs TRBV12-3 or TRBV12-4 and TRBJ1-3; D gene unclear. Between the trimmed V and J ends, which lost 3 bases and 7 bases, there was a span of 7 bases. This CDR3 is built from 12 residues. CDR3 coding DNA: TGTGCCAGCAGTTTGATCAGGAACACCATATATTTT. Translating gives CASSLIRNTIYF.

The CDR3 DNA sequence: TGTGCCAGCAGCTTAGTAGGGGTAGGGAATCAGCCCCAGCATTTT. Its protein product is CASSLVGVGNQPQHF. J is TRBJ1-5 and V is TRBV7-2, with D perhaps TRBD1 (5 bases). This CDR3 is built from 15 residues. CDR1 SGHTA and CDR2 FQGNSA come from the germline V gene. Trimming stripped 1 base from V and 4 bases from J, with 11 bases between.

This rearrangement joins TRBV19 to TRBJ1-5; 8 bases match TRBD1. J gave up 13 bases and V 4 bases, and 15 bases lay outside the gene matches. The length of the CDR3 is 15 residues. The germline CDR1 and CDR2 sequences are LNHDA and SQIVND (reference sequence). CDR3 amino acids: CASSTDRGSLASQHF. DNA of the CDR3: TGTGCCAGTAGTACAGACAGGGGCTCCTTAGCGTCTCAGCATTTT.

The chain employs TRBV28 and TRBJ1-1; D may be TRBD1 (5 bases). This CDR3 has 16 residues. Trimming took off 2 bases at V and 3 bases at J, with 16 bases between the two ends. Germline values: CDR1 MDHEN, CDR2 SYDVKM. The CDR3 here is CASSLTIGMGDTEAFF. The DNA for the CDR3 is TGTGCCAGCAGTTTAACCATAGGGATGGGGGACACTGAAGCTTTCTTT.

This chain connects TRBV5-1 to TRBJ2-3; 10 bases match TRBD1. The J segment lost 6 bases and the V segment lost 0 bases, leaving 4 bases of the junction unmatched. This CDR3 comprises 15 residues. CDR1 SGHRS and CDR2 YFSETQ come from the germline V gene. The CDR3 is CASSLVTGGEDTQYF. The CDR3 DNA reads as TGCGCCAGCAGCTTGGTGACAGGGGGCGAGGATACGCAGTATTTT. Complete variable domain (other parts from reference TRBV5-1 and TRBJ2-3): KAGVTQTPRYLIKTRGQQVTLSCSPISGHRSVSWYQQTPGQGLQFLFEYFSETQRNKGNFPGRFSGRQFSNSRSEMNVSTLELGDSALYLCASSLVTGGEDTQYFGPGTRLTVL.

The chain joins TRBV2 to TRBJ2-1, with 10 nucleotides matching TRBD1. Germline CDR1 and CDR2: SNHLY and FYNNEI. V shed 10 bases, J shed 5 bases, and the junction held 5 bases outside the gene matches. The CDR3 extends over 13 amino acids. Here the CDR3 reads CAIPGQGHNEQFF. As DNA, the CDR3 is TGTGCCATCCCGGGACAGGGGCACAATGAGCAGTTCTTC.

CDR3 DNA sequence: TGTGCCAGCAGTGAAATGGGACAGGCTAATCAGCCCCAGCATTTT. Translated: CASSEMGQANQPQHF. This chain joins TRBV2 and TRBJ1-5; 8 bases align to TRBD1. CDR3 length equals 15 residues. Germline V gene lookup returns CDR1 SNHLY and CDR2 FYNNEI. With 2 bases clipped from V and 4 bases from J, the junction kept 4 bases outside the gene matches.

This clone was counted between two and nine times. The chain combines TRBV6-5 with TRBJ1-4; a weak D match, TRBD1 (6 bases). V was clipped by 7 bases and J by 7 bases, with 16 bases between them. In germline, CDR1 is MNHEY, CDR2 SVGAGI. The CDR3 is 14 amino acids. For the CDR3, the DNA is TGTGCCAGCACCCAGGGGAACCTTGGTGAAAAACTGTTTTTT. Its protein product is CASTQGNLGEKLFF.